This entry features one T cell receptor (beta chain) sequence. This sample was taken from a study of blood T cell repertoires in COVID-19. Study summary: Whether acute or convalescent, the COVID-19 samples came from the United States, Italy and Spain.

As originally analysed: Reference gene primer amplification yielded estimated nucleated cell counts. Profiled with immunoSEQ multiplex PCR; TCRdb holds only in-frame clones, not every one. V, J and clone size derive from that table, while D and trimming were established from the DNA sequence. In the table there are about 220,000 clones, 84% of which are singletons. Germline V CDR1 and CDR2: SGHRS, YFSETQ. Trimming cost V 2 bases and J 6 bases; bases outside gene matches: 11. This CDR3 is built from 15 residues. V usage is TRBV5-1 and J usage is TRBJ2-7, with 7 nucleotides matching TRBD2. The sequenced sample consisted of peripheral blood. The receptor was isolated from a man aged 45 to 65 with active or convalescent COVID-19. Written as DNA, the CDR3 is TGCGCCAGCAGCTTATTTCTGGCGGGAGAGGGCGAGCAGTACTTC. Protein: CASSLFLAGEGEQYF.